Shown below are 12 T cell receptor beta chains from a single sample sequenced in a study of identical twins. TCRdb re-called the 5' RACE reads through MiXCR, storing one row per CDR3 protein. The table lists roughly 770,000 distinct CDR3 sequences, 18% of them singletons, with about 12% in the top ten. This sample was shared with a second study, whose subject was T cells expressing NK-cell markers.

Sequenced: PBMCs. Every receptor here comes from a woman aged 18-29 years in good health.

J is TRBJ1-1 and V is TRBV7-3; 9 nucleotides agree with TRBD1. Losses at the gene ends were 5 bases for V and 1 base for J; bases not matched to a gene: 5. This CDR3 has 15 residues. Germline CDR1 reads SGHTA; CDR2 reads FQGTGA. The CDR3 DNA is TGTGCCAGCAGCACTGGGACAGGGAGGAACACTGAAGCTTTCTTT. Translated: CASSTGTGRNTEAFF.

The V and J genes are TRBV15 and TRBJ2-1, with D uncertain. The CDR3 is made up of 16 amino acids. CDR1 is LNHNV and CDR2 is YYDKDF in the germline V gene (reference sequence). Between the trimmed V and J ends, which lost 0 bases and 4 bases, there was a span of 13 bases. The CDR3: CATSRDKRLAYNEQFF. The CDR3 DNA reads as TGTGCCACCAGCAGAGATAAGAGGTTGGCTTACAATGAGCAGTTCTTC.

The rearrangement links TRBV20-1 to TRBJ1-5; 11 positions agree with TRBD1. CDR1 and CDR2 from the germline V gene are DFQATT and SNEGSKA (reference sequence). J was trimmed by 7 bases and V by 1 base; bases with no gene match: 3. There are 14 residues in the CDR3. CDR3 loop: CSARGGQGEQPQHF. The CDR3 nucleotides are TGCAGTGCTAGAGGGGGACAGGGGGAACAGCCCCAGCATTTT.

This clonotype has just a few counts. The genes are TRBV29-1 and TRBJ2-4; D uncertain. CDR1 and CDR2 from the germline V gene are SQVTM and ANQGSEA. With 4 bases removed from V and 0 bases from J, the gap between germline ends came to 7 bases. The CDR3 consists of 13 residues. The CDR3 DNA follows: TGCAGCGTTGTAGCACAAGCCAAAAACATTCAGTACTTC. Its translation: CSVVAQAKNIQYF.

The chain combines TRBV12-3 or TRBV12-4 with TRBJ2-7; weak D call: TRBD2 (6 bases). The length of the CDR3 is 14 residues. V was clipped by 6 bases and J by 3 bases, with 15 bases between them. The CDR3 coding sequence is TGTGCCAGCAGACGGGGGACTGGAGACTACGAGCAGTACTTC. It is translated as CASRRGTGDYEQYF.

The chain joins TRBV7-3 to TRBJ1-1; 7 bases line up with TRBD1. The CDR3 totals 14 residues. CDR1 is SGHTA and CDR2 is FQGTGA in the germline V gene. The ends lost 1 base at V and 4 bases at J; junction bases unmatched: 3. The CDR3 nucleotides read TGTGCCAGCAGCTTAATTCCAGGGGGCACTGAAGCTTTCTTT. Its protein is CASSLIPGGTEAFF.

The chain is built from TRBV7-2 and TRBJ2-6; D remains ambiguous. V lost 5 bases and J 3 bases, leaving 8 bases between the germline ends. The CDR3 extends over 14 amino acids. The V gene's germline CDR1 is SGHTA and CDR2 FQGNSA. This CDR3 is CASSPSRGANVLTF. Here the CDR3 DNA reads TGTGCCAGCAGCCCCTCGCGTGGGGCCAACGTCCTGACTTTC.

The J gene is TRBJ2-1, the V gene TRBV7-2; 10 bases line up with TRBD2. The length of the CDR3 is 14 residues. Looked up from germline, CDR1 is SGHTA and CDR2 is FQGNSA. The junction had 9 bases not matched to a gene; V was cut back by 8 bases and J by 8 bases. The CDR3 sequence: CASRPAGGPYEQFF. DNA for the CDR3: TGTGCCAGCCGCCCAGCGGGAGGGCCCTATGAGCAGTTCTTC.

The gene calls are TRBV6-1 and TRBJ1-1, with D hard to call. Germline loops: CDR1 MNHNS, CDR2 SASEGT. V shed 6 bases and J shed 2 bases, with 16 bases lying between them. This CDR3 is built from 15 residues. In DNA, the CDR3 is TGTGCCAGCAGGGGCGTGCGCCTAAGAAACACTGAAGCTTTCTTT. It specifies CASRGVRLRNTEAFF.

This chain links TRBV4-1 with TRBJ2-3; 11 bases line up with TRBD2. The CDR3 length is 15 residues. The trim removed 3 bases at V and 4 bases at J, leaving 3 bases unmatched. The V gene's germline CDR1 is MGHRA and CDR2 YSYEKL. The chain's CDR3 is CASSQLTSGADTQYF. The CDR3 DNA follows: TGCGCCAGCAGCCAGCTGACTAGCGGGGCAGATACGCAGTATTTT.

The chain links TRBV20-1 to TRBJ1-2; D unclear. Germline V CDR1 and CDR2: DFQATT, SNEGSKA (reference sequence). Trimming left V 4 bases short and J 13 bases short, with 13 bases between. This CDR3 contains 10 residues. CDR3 amino acids: CSAKPGRPTF. The DNA of the CDR3 is TGCAGTGCTAAACCAGGCCGCCCCACCTTC.

The sample holds a few counts of this clonotype. The chain has TRBV18 and TRBJ2-1; 7 bases map to TRBD1. The CDR3 covers 12 residues. Unmatched junction bases numbered 2, after V lost 2 bases and J lost 10 bases. Germline V CDR1 and CDR2: KGHSH, LQKENI. CDR3 coding DNA: TGTGCCAGCTCACCAAGGGGGCACGAGCAGTTCTTC. Protein sequence: CASSPRGHEQFF.